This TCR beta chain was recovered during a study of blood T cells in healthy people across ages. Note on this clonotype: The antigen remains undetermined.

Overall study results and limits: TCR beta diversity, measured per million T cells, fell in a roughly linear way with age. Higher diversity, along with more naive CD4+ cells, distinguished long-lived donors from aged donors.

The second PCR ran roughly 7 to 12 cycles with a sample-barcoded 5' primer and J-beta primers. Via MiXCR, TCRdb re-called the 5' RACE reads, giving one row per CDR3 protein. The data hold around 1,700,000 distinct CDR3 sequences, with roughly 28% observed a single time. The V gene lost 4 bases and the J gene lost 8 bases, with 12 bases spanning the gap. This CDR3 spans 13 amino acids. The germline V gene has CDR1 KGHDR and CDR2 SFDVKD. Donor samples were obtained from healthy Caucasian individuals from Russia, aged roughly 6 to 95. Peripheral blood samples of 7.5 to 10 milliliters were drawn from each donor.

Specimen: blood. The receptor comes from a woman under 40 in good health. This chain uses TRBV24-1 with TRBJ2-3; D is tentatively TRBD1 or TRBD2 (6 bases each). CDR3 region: CATSDVQGGTQYF. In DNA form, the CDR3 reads TGTGCCACCAGTGACGTACAGGGAGGTACGCAGTATTTT.